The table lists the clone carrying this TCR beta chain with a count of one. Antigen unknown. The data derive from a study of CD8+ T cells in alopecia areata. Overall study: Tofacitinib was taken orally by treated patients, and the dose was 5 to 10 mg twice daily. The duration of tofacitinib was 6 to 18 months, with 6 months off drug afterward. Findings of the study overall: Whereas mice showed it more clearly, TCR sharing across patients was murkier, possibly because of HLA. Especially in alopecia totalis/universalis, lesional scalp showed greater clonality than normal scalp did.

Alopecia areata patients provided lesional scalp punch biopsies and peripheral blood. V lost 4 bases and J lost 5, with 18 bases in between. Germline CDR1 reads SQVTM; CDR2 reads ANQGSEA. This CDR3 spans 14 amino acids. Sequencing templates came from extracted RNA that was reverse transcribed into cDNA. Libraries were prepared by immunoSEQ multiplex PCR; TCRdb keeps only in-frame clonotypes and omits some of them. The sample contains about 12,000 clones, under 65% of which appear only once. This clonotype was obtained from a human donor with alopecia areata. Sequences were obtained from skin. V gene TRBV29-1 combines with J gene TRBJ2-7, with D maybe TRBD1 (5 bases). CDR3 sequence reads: CSVAFQSGIHEQYF. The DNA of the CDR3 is TGCAGCGTTGCTTTTCAATCAGGGATCCACGAGCAGTACTTC.